This T cell receptor (beta chain) emerged from a study of blood T cell repertoires in COVID-19. Libraries were prepared by immunoSEQ multiplex PCR; TCRdb keeps only in-frame clonotypes and omits some of them. This sample yields approximately 200,000 clones, of which about 83% are seen a single time; about 9.7% belongs to the top ten. Residents of approximately 25 US areas, aged about 18 to 100 years, made up the participants. CDR1 is SGHKS and CDR2 is YYEKEE in the germline V gene (reference sequence). The V and J ends lost 1 base and 1 base respectively, with 11 bases between them. The CDR3 length is 15 residues.

Sequenced: PBMCs or T cells enriched from blood (not recorded which). The clonotype was recovered from a woman in her 30s who had recovered from COVID-19. The chain links TRBV5-5 to TRBJ2-5; D gene ambiguous. CDR3 nucleotide sequence: TGTGCCAGCAGCTTGCAGGTCAGGCCCCAAGAGACCCAGTACTTC. Translation: CASSLQVRPQETQYF.